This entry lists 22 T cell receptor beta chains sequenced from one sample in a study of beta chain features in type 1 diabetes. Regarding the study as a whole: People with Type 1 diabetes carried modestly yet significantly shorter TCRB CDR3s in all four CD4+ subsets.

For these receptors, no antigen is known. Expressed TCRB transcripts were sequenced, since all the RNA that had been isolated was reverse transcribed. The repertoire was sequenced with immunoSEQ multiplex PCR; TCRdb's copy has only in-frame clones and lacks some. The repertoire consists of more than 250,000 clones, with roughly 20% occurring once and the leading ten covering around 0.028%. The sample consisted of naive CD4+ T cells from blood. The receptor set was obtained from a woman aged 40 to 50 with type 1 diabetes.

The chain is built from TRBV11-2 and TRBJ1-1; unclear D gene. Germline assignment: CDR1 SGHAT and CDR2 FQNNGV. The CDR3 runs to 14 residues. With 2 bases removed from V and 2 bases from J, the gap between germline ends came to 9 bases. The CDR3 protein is CASSLLAGNTEAFF. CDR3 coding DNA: TGTGCCAGCAGCTTATTGGCAGGAAACACTGAAGCTTTCTTT. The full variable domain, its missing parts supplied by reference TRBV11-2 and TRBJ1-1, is EAGVAQSPRYKIIEKRQSVAFWCNPISGHATLYWYQQILGQGPKLLIQFQNNGVVDDSQLPKDRFSAERLKGVDSTLKIQPAKLEDSAVYLCASSLLAGNTEAFFGQGTRLTVV.

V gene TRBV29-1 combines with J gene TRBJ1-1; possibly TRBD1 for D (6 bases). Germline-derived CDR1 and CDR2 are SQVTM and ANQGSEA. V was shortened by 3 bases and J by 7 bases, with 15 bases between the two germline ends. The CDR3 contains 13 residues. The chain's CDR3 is CSVEGSPRGEAFF. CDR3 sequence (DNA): TGCAGCGTTGAGGGGTCCCCCAGGGGTGAAGCTTTCTTT.

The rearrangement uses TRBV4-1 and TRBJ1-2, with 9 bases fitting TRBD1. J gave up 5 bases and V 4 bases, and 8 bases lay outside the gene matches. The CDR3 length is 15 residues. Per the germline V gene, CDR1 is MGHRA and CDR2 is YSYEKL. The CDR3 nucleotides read TGCGCCAGCAGCCCCAGGACAGGGGTGAGGTATGGCTACACCTTC. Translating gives CASSPRTGVRYGYTF.

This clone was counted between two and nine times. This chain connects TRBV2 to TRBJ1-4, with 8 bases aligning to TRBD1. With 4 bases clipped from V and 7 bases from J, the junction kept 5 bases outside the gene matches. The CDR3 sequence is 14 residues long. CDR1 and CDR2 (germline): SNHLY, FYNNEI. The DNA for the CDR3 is TGTGCCAGCAGTGGGACAGGGCGGGCTGAAAAACTGTTTTTT. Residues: CASSGTGRAEKLFF.

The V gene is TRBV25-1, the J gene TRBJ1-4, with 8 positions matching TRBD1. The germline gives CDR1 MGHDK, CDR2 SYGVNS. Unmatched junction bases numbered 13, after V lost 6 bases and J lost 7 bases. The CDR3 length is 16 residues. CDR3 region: CASSLRPQGAPEKLFF. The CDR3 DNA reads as TGTGCCAGCAGCCTACGACCTCAGGGGGCCCCTGAAAAACTGTTTTTT.

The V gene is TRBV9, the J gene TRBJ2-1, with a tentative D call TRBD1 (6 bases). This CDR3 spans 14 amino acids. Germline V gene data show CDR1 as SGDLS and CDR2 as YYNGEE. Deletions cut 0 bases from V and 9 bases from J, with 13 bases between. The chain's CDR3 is CASSVAGAQGEQFF. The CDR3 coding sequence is TGTGCCAGCAGCGTAGCAGGGGCGCAGGGTGAGCAGTTCTTC.

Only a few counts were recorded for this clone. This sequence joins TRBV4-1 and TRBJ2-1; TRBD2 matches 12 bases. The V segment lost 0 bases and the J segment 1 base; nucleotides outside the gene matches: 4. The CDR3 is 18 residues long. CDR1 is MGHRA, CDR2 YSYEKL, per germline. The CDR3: CASSQDRTSGNSYNEQFF. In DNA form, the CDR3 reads TGCGCCAGCAGCCAAGATAGGACTAGCGGGAATTCCTACAATGAGCAGTTCTTC.

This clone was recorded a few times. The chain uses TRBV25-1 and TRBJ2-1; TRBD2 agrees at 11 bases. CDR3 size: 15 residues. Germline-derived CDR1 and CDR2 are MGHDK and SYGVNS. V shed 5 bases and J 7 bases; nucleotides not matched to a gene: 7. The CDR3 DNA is TGTGCCAGCAGTTGGTCTAGCGGGAGGTCAAATGAGCAGTTCTTC. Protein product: CASSWSSGRSNEQFF.

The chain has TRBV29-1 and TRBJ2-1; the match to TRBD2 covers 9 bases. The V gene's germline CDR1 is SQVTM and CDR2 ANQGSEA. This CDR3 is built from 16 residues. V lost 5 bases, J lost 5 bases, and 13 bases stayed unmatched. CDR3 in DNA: TGCAGCGTTTGGGAGGTAGCGGGAGAGGTGAACAATGAGCAGTTCTTC. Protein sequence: CSVWEVAGEVNNEQFF.

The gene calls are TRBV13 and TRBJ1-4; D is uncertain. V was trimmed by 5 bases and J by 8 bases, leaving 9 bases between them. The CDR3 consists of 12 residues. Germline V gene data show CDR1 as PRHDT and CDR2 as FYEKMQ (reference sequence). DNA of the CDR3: TGTGCCAGCAGCGCAGCGAGGGAAAAACTGTTTTTT. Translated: CASSAAREKLFF.

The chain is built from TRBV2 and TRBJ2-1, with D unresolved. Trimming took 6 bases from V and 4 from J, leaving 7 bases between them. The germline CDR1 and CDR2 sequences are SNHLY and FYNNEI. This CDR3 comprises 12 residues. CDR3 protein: CASRLSYNEQFF. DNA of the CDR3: TGTGCCAGCAGACTATCATACAATGAGCAGTTCTTC.

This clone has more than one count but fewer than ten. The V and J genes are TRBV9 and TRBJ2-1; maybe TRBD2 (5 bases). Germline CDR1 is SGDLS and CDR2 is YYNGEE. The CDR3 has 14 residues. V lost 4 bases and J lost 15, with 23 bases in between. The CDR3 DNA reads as TGTGCCAGCAGCCCGACGACTGTAGCCTCCCGGGGGTTCTTC. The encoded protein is CASSPTTVASRGFF.

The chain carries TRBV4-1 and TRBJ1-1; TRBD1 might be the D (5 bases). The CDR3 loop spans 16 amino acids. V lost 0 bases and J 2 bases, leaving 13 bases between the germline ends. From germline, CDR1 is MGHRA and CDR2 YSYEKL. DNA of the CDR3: TGCGCCAGCAGCCAAGATTACTTACAGGATAACACTGAAGCTTTCTTT. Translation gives CASSQDYLQDNTEAFF.

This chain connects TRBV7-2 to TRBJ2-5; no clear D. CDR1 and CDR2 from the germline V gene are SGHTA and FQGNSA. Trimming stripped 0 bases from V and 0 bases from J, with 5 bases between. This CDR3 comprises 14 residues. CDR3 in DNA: TGTGCCAGCAGCTTAGCATCGTACCAAGAGACCCAGTACTTC. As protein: CASSLASYQETQYF. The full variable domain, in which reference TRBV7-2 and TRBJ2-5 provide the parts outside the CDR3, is GAGVSQSPSNKVTEKGKDVELRCDPISGHTALYWYRQSLGQGLEFLIYFQGNSAPDKSGLPSDRFSAERTGGSVSTLTIQRTQQEDSAVYLCASSLASYQETQYFGPGTRLLVL.

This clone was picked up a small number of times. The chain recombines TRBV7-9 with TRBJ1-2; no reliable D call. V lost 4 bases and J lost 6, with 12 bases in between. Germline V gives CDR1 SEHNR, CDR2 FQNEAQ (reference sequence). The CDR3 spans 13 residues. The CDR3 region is CASSSLGEDGYTF. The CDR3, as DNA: TGTGCCAGCAGCTCGCTGGGTGAGGATGGCTACACCTTC. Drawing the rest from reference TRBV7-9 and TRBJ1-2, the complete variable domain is DTGVSQNPRHKITKRGQNVTFRCDPISEHNRLYWYRQTLGQGPEFLTYFQNEAQLEKSRLLSDRFSAERPKGSFSTLEIQRTEQGDSAMYLCASSSLGEDGYTFGSGTRLTVV.

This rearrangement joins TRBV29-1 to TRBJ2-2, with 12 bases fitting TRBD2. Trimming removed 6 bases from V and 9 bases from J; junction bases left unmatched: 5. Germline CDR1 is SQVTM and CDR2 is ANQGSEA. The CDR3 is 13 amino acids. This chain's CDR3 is CSVRTSGNRELFF. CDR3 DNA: TGCAGCGTGCGGACTAGCGGGAATCGGGAGCTGTTTTTT.

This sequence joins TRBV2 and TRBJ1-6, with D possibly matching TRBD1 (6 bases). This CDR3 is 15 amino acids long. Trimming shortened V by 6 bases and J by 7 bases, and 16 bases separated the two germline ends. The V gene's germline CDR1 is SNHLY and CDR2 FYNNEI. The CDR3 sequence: CASRRQERRNSPLHF. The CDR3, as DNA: TGTGCCAGCAGACGACAGGAGCGGCGAAATTCACCCCTCCACTTT. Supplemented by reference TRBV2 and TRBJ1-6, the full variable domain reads EPEVTQTPSHQVTQMGQEVILRCVPISNHLYFYWYRQILGQKVEFLVSFYNNEISEKSEIFDDQFSVERPDGSNFTLKIRSTKLEDSAMYFCASRRQERRNSPLHFGNGTRLTVT.

The CDR3 DNA is TGTGCCAGCAGCACCCGGGGACAGGCGTTTCAGACCCAGTACTTC. Its protein product is CASSTRGQAFQTQYF. V and J are TRBV28 and TRBJ2-5; 8 bases are shared with TRBD1. The CDR3 runs to 15 residues. The germline gives CDR1 MDHEN, CDR2 SYDVKM. The V gene end was trimmed by 6 bases and the J gene end by 6 bases; junction bases not matched to a gene: 12. Full variable domain (missing parts from reference TRBV28 and TRBJ2-5): DVKVTQSSRYLVKRTGEKVFLECVQDMDHENMFWYRQDPGLGLRLIYFSYDVKMKEKGDIPEGYSVSREKKERFSLILESASTNQTSMYLCASSTRGQAFQTQYFGPGTRLLVL.

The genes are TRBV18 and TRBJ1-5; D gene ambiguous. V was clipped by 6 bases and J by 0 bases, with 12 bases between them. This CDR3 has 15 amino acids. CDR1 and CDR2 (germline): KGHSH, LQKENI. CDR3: CASSRATGSNQPQHF. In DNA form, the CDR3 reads TGTGCCAGCTCCCGCGCCACGGGTAGCAATCAGCCCCAGCATTTT. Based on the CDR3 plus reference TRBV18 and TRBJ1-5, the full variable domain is NAGVMQNPRHLVRRRGQEARLRCSPMKGHSHVYWYRQLPEEGLKFMVYLQKENIIDESGMPKERFSAEFPKEGPSILRIQQVVRGDSAAYFCASSRATGSNQPQHFGDGTRLSIL.

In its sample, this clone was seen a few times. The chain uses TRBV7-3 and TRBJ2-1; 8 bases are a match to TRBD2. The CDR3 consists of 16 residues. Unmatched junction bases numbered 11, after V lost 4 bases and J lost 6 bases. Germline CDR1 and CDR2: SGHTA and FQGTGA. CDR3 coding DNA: TGTGCCAGCAGCTCCGGAAGTAGCGGGATTAGCAATGAGCAGTTCTTC. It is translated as CASSSGSSGISNEQFF.

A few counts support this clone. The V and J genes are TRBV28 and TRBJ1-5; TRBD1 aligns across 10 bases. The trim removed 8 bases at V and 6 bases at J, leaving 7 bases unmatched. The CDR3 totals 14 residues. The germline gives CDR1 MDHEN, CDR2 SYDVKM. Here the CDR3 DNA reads TGTGCCAGCTTGACAGGGGGCTGGGGTCAGCCCCAGCATTTT. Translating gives CASLTGGWGQPQHF.

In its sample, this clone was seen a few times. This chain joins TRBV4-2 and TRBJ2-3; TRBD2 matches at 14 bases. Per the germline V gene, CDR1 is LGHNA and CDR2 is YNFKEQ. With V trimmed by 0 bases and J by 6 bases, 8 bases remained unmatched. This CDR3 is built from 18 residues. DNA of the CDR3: TGTGCCAGCAGCCAAGATGGACTAGCGGGAGGTATCGAGGATACGCAGTATTTT. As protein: CASSQDGLAGGIEDTQYF.